This passage covers 24 T cell receptor beta chains from one sample sequenced in a study of OX40 agonist ivuxolimab in advanced cancers. Some clones are missing from TCRdb's copy, which holds only in-frame ones; the method was immunoSEQ multiplex PCR. The sample includes tens of thousands of clones, 85% of them seen just once. This specimen was CD4+ or CD8+ T cells sorted from blood, taken in a trial of the OX40 agonist ivuxolimab. The source of these receptors is an adult with an advanced solid tumor such as melanoma, head and neck, liver or kidney cancer.

The V and J genes are TRBV5-1 and TRBJ2-1; 9 nucleotides align to TRBD1. The germline CDR1 and CDR2 sequences are SGHRS and YFSETQ. CDR3 length equals 14 residues. Trimming cost V 0 bases and J 8 bases; bases outside gene matches: 3. The CDR3: CASSLGQGVYEQFF. CDR3 nucleotide sequence: TGCGCCAGCAGCTTGGGACAGGGGGTCTATGAGCAGTTCTTC. Combining the CDR3 with reference TRBV5-1 and TRBJ2-1 gives the whole variable domain KAGVTQTPRYLIKTRGQQVTLSCSPISGHRSVSWYQQTPGQGLQFLFEYFSETQRNKGNFPGRFSGRQFSNSRSEMNVSTLELGDSALYLCASSLGQGVYEQFFGPGTRLTVL.

The rearrangement links TRBV9 to TRBJ1-6; 8 nucleotides align to TRBD1. The CDR3 loop spans 16 amino acids. With 4 bases clipped from V and 11 bases from J, the junction kept 14 bases outside the gene matches. Looked up from germline, CDR1 is SGDLS and CDR2 is YYNGEE. The CDR3 sequence is CASSTDGTGDWPPLHF. The CDR3, as DNA: TGTGCCAGCAGCACAGATGGGACAGGAGATTGGCCACCCCTCCACTTT.

The gene calls are TRBV9 and TRBJ2-3; 7 bases match TRBD1. The germline CDR1 and CDR2 sequences are SGDLS and YYNGEE. The CDR3 contains 13 residues. V lost 2 bases and J lost 4; bases outside the gene matches: 1. The CDR3 region has the DNA TGTGCCAGCAGCGTCCAGGGGGCAGATACGCAGTATTTT. Translation: CASSVQGADTQYF.

The rearrangement links TRBV27 to TRBJ2-7; weak D call: TRBD1 (6 bases). CDR1 is MNHEY, CDR2 SMNVEV, per germline (reference sequence). The CDR3 runs 14 residues. V lost 3 bases to trimming and J lost 4 bases, with 13 bases between them. The CDR3 reads CASSFSTRGYEQYF. The CDR3 nucleotides are TGTGCCAGCAGTTTTAGTACTAGGGGGTACGAGCAGTACTTC.

The chain has TRBV7-2 and TRBJ2-7; the D call may be TRBD1 or TRBD2 (5 bases each). In germline, CDR1 is SGHTA, CDR2 FQGNSA. CDR3 length: 13 amino acids. The germline V and J ends were trimmed by 1 base and 2 bases, with 6 bases remaining between them. The CDR3: CASSLVGPYEQYF. The CDR3 nucleotides are TGTGCCAGCAGCTTAGTGGGACCCTACGAGCAGTACTTC.

The rearrangement links TRBV5-6 to TRBJ1-3; tentatively, D is TRBD1 (5 bases). Trimming took 2 bases from V and 0 from J, leaving 18 bases between them. Looked up from germline, CDR1 is SGHDT and CDR2 is YYEEEE. The CDR3 is made up of 18 amino acids. The CDR3 spells CASSLLSGAIVSGNTIYF. The CDR3 nucleotides are TGTGCCAGCAGCTTATTAAGTGGGGCAATTGTCTCTGGAAACACCATATATTTT.

The chain recombines TRBV28 with TRBJ1-2, with 9 bases lining up with TRBD1. V lost 6 bases to trimming and J lost 1 base; unmatched junction nucleotides: 3. This CDR3 spans 14 amino acids. Germline CDR1 reads MDHEN; CDR2 reads SYDVKM. The CDR3 sequence: CASSTGGLNYGYTF. The CDR3 bases are TGTGCCAGCAGCACAGGGGGCCTTAACTATGGCTACACCTTC.

This clone has a single count. V usage is TRBV7-3 and J usage is TRBJ1-1; unclear D gene. This CDR3 spans 14 amino acids. Germline lookup yields CDR1 SGHTA and CDR2 FQGTGA. Trimming took 5 bases from V and 4 from J, leaving 14 bases between them. CDR3 residues: CASSPPGRLTEAFF. The CDR3 DNA is TGTGCCAGCAGCCCTCCCGGACGGCTCACTGAAGCTTTCTTT.

The chain is built from TRBV5-5 and TRBJ1-5; 10 bases match TRBD1. Germline CDR1 is SGHKS and CDR2 is YYEKEE (reference sequence). The trim removed 0 bases at V and 7 bases at J, leaving 7 bases unmatched. This CDR3 is 16 amino acids long. CDR3 sequence reads: CASSLAGTGVEQPQHF. The CDR3 coding sequence is TGTGCCAGCAGCTTGGCTGGGACAGGGGTAGAGCAGCCCCAGCATTTT.

The count of this clone is one. The chain employs TRBV7-3 and TRBJ2-1, with D unclear. V was trimmed by 1 base and J by 4 bases, leaving 8 bases between them. Germline-derived CDR1 and CDR2 are SGHTA and FQGTGA. This CDR3 is built from 14 residues. CDR3 sequence reads: CASSLRPGYNEQFF. DNA for the CDR3: TGTGCCAGCAGCTTAAGGCCAGGATACAATGAGCAGTTCTTC.

The chain employs TRBV6-1 and TRBJ1-2; D call uncertain. The CDR3 loop spans 12 amino acids. Per germline, CDR1 MNHNS and CDR2 SASEGT. Trimming left V 6 bases short and J 4 bases short, with 9 bases between. This chain's CDR3 is CASSPAGYGYTF. The DNA of the CDR3 is TGTGCCAGCAGCCCGGCGGGCTATGGCTACACCTTC.

This clone was counted a few times. The rearrangement joins TRBV19 to TRBJ1-2, with 9 bases matching TRBD1. The germline CDR1 and CDR2 sequences are LNHDA and SQIVND (reference sequence). The ends lost 3 bases at V and 4 bases at J; junction bases unmatched: 6. The CDR3 consists of 15 residues. The CDR3: CASSMGDREVYGYTF. CDR3 nucleotides: TGTGCCAGTAGTATGGGGGACAGGGAGGTCTATGGCTACACCTTC.

This chain connects TRBV6-6 to TRBJ2-7, with a tentative D call TRBD2 (5 bases). The ends were cut back, 6 bases at V and 3 bases at J, with 9 bases in the middle. The CDR3 spans 12 residues. Germline assignment: CDR1 MNHNY and CDR2 SVGAGI (reference sequence). The CDR3 loop reads CASSQDFYEQYF. The CDR3 nucleotides are TGTGCCAGCAGCCAGGACTTCTACGAGCAGTACTTC.

The chain combines TRBV6-1 with TRBJ1-4; maybe TRBD1 (5 bases). This CDR3 comprises 16 residues. V lost 3 bases and J lost 4, with 15 bases in between. Germline V lookup: CDR1 MNHNS, CDR2 SASEGT. The CDR3 DNA reads as TGTGCCAGCAGTGAGAGGGACGGCGGAGGTAATGAAAAACTGTTTTTT. Its protein product is CASSERDGGGNEKLFF.

A single count supports this clone. This chain uses TRBV15 with TRBJ2-1; no definite D call. CDR1 is LNHNV, CDR2 YYDKDF, per germline (reference sequence). The CDR3 contains 13 residues. The V gene lost 5 bases and the J gene lost 6 bases, with 11 bases spanning the gap. CDR3 region: CATSSGPLNEQFF. Here the CDR3 DNA reads TGTGCCACCAGCTCCGGGCCCCTCAATGAGCAGTTCTTC. The whole variable domain, remainder taken from reference TRBV15 and TRBJ2-1, is DAMVIQNPRYQVTQFGKPVTLSCSQTLNHNVMYWYQQKSSQAPKLLFHYYDKDFNNEADTPDNFQSRRPNTSFCFLDIRSPGLGDTAMYLCATSSGPLNEQFFGPGTRLTVL.

This sequence joins TRBV10-2 and TRBJ1-4; 11 positions match TRBD1. In germline, CDR1 is WSHSY, CDR2 SAAADI. V lost 6 bases, J lost 4 bases, and 13 bases stayed unmatched. The CDR3 length is 18 residues. The DNA for the CDR3 is TGCGCCAGCAGGGACTCTGGACAGGGGGCCTACATTAATGAAAAACTGTTTTTT. This encodes CASRDSGQGAYINEKLFF.

This clone was detected once. This rearrangement joins TRBV30 to TRBJ1-4; maybe TRBD1 (6 bases). CDR1 GTSNPN and CDR2 SVGIG come from the germline V gene (reference sequence). Trimming removed 5 bases from V and 8 bases from J, with 9 bases in between. This CDR3 is built from 11 residues. In DNA form, the CDR3 reads TGTGCCTGGGGGACACAGGAAAAACTGTTTTTT. This encodes CAWGTQEKLFF.

This clone was counted a few times. The chain has TRBV18 and TRBJ2-2, with a weak D call TRBD1 (6 bases). The V and J ends lost 3 bases and 7 bases respectively, with 12 bases between them. The V gene's germline CDR1 is KGHSH and CDR2 LQKENI. The CDR3 loop spans 14 amino acids. CDR3 coding DNA: TGTGCCAGCTCACCGGCGACAGGAATCGGGGAGCTGTTTTTT. Its translation: CASSPATGIGELFF.

This chain joins TRBV28 and TRBJ2-7; 7 bases are shared with TRBD1. The length of the CDR3 is 14 residues. J was trimmed by 4 bases and V by 6 bases; bases with no gene match: 9. Germline V CDR1 and CDR2: MDHEN, SYDVKM. DNA for the CDR3: TGTGCCAGCAGAACTAGGGACAGCGATTACGAGCAGTACTTC. This translates into CASRTRDSDYEQYF.

J is TRBJ1-2 and V is TRBV6-6, with D perhaps matching TRBD1 (6 bases). The V gene's germline CDR1 is MNHNY and CDR2 SVGAGI (reference sequence). Between the trimmed V and J ends, which lost 2 bases and 3 bases, there was a span of 10 bases. CDR3 length: 14 residues. CDR3 nucleotides: TGTGCCAGCAGTTACGGGGCAGGGGACTATGGCTACACCTTC. Translated, it gives CASSYGAGDYGYTF.

The rearrangement uses TRBV9 and TRBJ2-2, with D possibly matching TRBD1 (6 bases). V was shortened by 5 bases and J by 2 bases, with 16 bases between the two germline ends. Germline values: CDR1 SGDLS, CDR2 YYNGEE. The CDR3 extends over 16 amino acids. The CDR3 is CASSLNRAQNTGELFF. The CDR3 DNA sequence: TGTGCCAGCAGTCTAAACAGGGCCCAAAACACCGGGGAGCTGTTTTTT.

This chain uses TRBV27 with TRBJ2-7, with D maybe TRBD2 (5 bases). The germline gives CDR1 MNHEY, CDR2 SMNVEV (reference sequence). The ends were cut back, 5 bases at V and 9 bases at J, with 17 bases in the middle. This CDR3 has 13 amino acids. CDR3 protein: CASSPAGLFVQYF. The CDR3 coding sequence is TGTGCCAGCAGTCCGGCCGGACTTTTTGTGCAGTACTTC.

The chain uses TRBV10-2 and TRBJ2-7; D might be TRBD1 (6 bases). The germline CDR1 and CDR2 sequences are WSHSY and SAAADI. The CDR3 has 15 residues. Trimming stripped 4 bases from V and 4 bases from J, with 17 bases between. Here the CDR3 reads CASSATDRTEYEQYF. The CDR3 DNA sequence: TGCGCCAGCAGTGCAACCGACAGGACTGAATACGAGCAGTACTTC.

The CDR3 is CASSRTRSKMNTGELFF. As DNA, the CDR3 is TGTGCCAGCAGCCGCACACGTTCTAAAATGAACACCGGGGAGCTGTTTTTT. The chain joins TRBV11-3 to TRBJ2-2; D remains unclear. This CDR3 has 17 residues. Germline V CDR1 and CDR2: SGHNT, YENEEA. V shed 5 bases and J shed 1 base, with 17 bases lying between them.